The clone carrying this TCR beta chain was counted a few times. Unique molecular identifiers were used to barcode this TCRbeta library. MiXCR was run by TCRdb on the PCR reads, yielding one entry per CDR3 protein. The sample records about 460,000 distinct CDR3 sequences, under 15% being singletons. These data come from a study of T-cell reconstitution after alpha-beta-depleted transplantation in children. Looked up from germline, CDR1 is DFQATT and CDR2 is SNEGSKA (reference sequence). The V and J ends lost 4 bases and 3 bases, in that order; junction bases with no gene match: 10. The CDR3 is made up of 15 amino acids.

The rearrangement links TRBV20-1 to TRBJ2-7; 9 bases are a match to TRBD2. The sample here was PBMCs from the stem cell graft donor, taken from the stem cell graft. This TCR was sampled from a human donor who donated a stem cell graft to a child with combined immunodeficiency. The CDR3 reads CSAIQSGRRRYEQYF. As DNA, the CDR3 is TGCAGTGCTATCCAAAGCGGGAGGCGTCGCTACGAGCAGTACTTC.